These 11 T cell receptor beta chains came from one sample sequenced in a study of human T cells and chemical hapten exposure. The time point here: patch test 1, 2 weeks after DPC sensitization. Indicated treatment: therapeutic diphenylcyclopropenone sensitization with weekly scalp DPC. TCRdb re-analysed the RACE reads in MiXCR, keeping a single row per CDR3 protein. The profile shows approximately 49,000 distinct CDR3 sequences, 9.3% of them singletons. Sequenced here: whole blood, sampled in connection with sensitization to the hapten diphenylcyclopropenone (DPC). Source of these receptors: a woman in her 50s with alopecia areata. Some clones in this sample may be carry-over from other donors' samples.

This clonotype qualifies as medium-sized. The chain joins TRBV20-1 to TRBJ1-1; D call uncertain. CDR1 is DFQATT, CDR2 SNEGSKA, per germline (reference sequence). V was pared by 2 bases and J by 5 bases, with 18 bases between. This CDR3 comprises 15 residues. The CDR3 DNA follows: TGCAGTGCTAGAAGGTCGGGGATTAGAACAACTGAAGCTTTCTTT. This encodes CSARRSGIRTTEAFF.

The chain carries TRBV18 and TRBJ2-2; D gene unclear. The CDR3 consists of 15 residues. Trimming removed 3 bases at V and 4 bases at J, with 12 bases between. CDR1 and CDR2 (germline): KGHSH, LQKENI. The CDR3 reads CASSPRIDGTGELFF. CDR3 nucleotides: TGTGCCAGCTCACCGAGGATAGATGGCACCGGGGAGCTGTTTTTT. Full variable domain (outside the CDR3, taken from reference TRBV18 and TRBJ2-2): NAGVMQNPRHLVRRRGQEARLRCSPMKGHSHVYWYRQLPEEGLKFMVYLQKENIIDESGMPKERFSAEFPKEGPSILRIQQVVRGDSAAYFCASSPRIDGTGELFFGEGSRLTVL.

This clonotype was counted at least ten times. The J gene is TRBJ2-4, the V gene TRBV20-1; 7 bases map to TRBD2. J was trimmed by 8 bases and V by 5 bases; bases with no gene match: 12. This CDR3 has 14 residues. Germline lookup yields CDR1 DFQATT and CDR2 SNEGSKA (reference sequence). The CDR3 DNA reads TGCAGTGCTCTGAAAGCGGGACGGGGTGACATTCAGTACTTC. Residues: CSALKAGRGDIQYF.

This chain uses TRBV28 with TRBJ2-3; D may match TRBD1 or TRBD2 (5 bases each). In germline, CDR1 is MDHEN, CDR2 SYDVKM. V was cut by 4 bases and J by 2 bases, with 16 bases left in between. This CDR3 comprises 16 residues. CDR3 DNA: TGTGCCAGCAGTTCCCACTCGGGACCCACCACAGATACGCAGTATTTT. It specifies CASSSHSGPTTDTQYF.

This clonotype was picked up many times. This rearrangement joins TRBV2 to TRBJ2-1; 9 nucleotides agree with TRBD2. The CDR3 extends over 16 amino acids. Germline lookup yields CDR1 SNHLY and CDR2 FYNNEI. V trimming: 2 bases; J trimming: 7 bases; junction bases outside the gene matches: 9. CDR3 in DNA: TGTGCCAGCAGTGAATACGCGGGGGGGTTTTTAAATGAGCAGTTCTTC. This translates into CASSEYAGGFLNEQFF.

The chain links TRBV20-1 to TRBJ2-3; D perhaps matches TRBD2 (5 bases). CDR1 and CDR2 (germline): DFQATT, SNEGSKA (reference sequence). The CDR3 spans 12 residues. Trimming stripped 5 bases from V and 0 bases from J, with 6 bases between. CDR3 in DNA: TGCAGTGCTTCGGGGAGCACAGATACGCAGTATTTT. Its protein product is CSASGSTDTQYF.

This clonotype was counted many times. The CDR3 DNA reads as TGTGCCATCAGTGAGTCACCATTGCTTAGCTCCTACGAGCAGTACTTC. Translated: CAISESPLLSSYEQYF. The chain carries TRBV10-3 and TRBJ2-7, with no clear D. The CDR3 sequence is 16 residues long. The germline CDR1 and CDR2 sequences are ENHRY and SYGVKD. The V end lost 0 bases, the J end lost 0 bases, and 12 bases lay between the germline ends.

This chain joins TRBV3-1 and TRBJ2-1; 11 nucleotides align to TRBD2. Germline V gene data show CDR1 as LGHDT and CDR2 as YNNKEL (reference sequence). The ends lost 0 bases at V and 10 bases at J; junction bases unmatched: 5. The CDR3 sequence is 15 residues long. CDR3 sequence: CASSQDLAGGGEQFF. In DNA, the CDR3 is TGTGCCAGCAGCCAAGATCTAGCGGGAGGTGGAGAGCAGTTCTTC.

This clonotype was counted between two and nine times. This sequence joins TRBV29-1 and TRBJ2-5, with D possibly matching TRBD1 (6 bases). Trimming left V 2 bases short and J 1 base short, with 8 bases between. The CDR3 is made up of 13 amino acids. CDR1 is SQVTM, CDR2 ANQGSEA, per germline. The CDR3 loop is CSVEIGGQETQYF. DNA of the CDR3: TGCAGCGTTGAAATAGGGGGCCAAGAGACCCAGTACTTC.

This clonotype came up many times. V gene TRBV20-1 combines with J gene TRBJ2-7; the D gene could be TRBD1 or TRBD2 (5 bases each). Germline loops: CDR1 DFQATT, CDR2 SNEGSKA (reference sequence). CDR3 length equals 14 residues. V was clipped by 4 bases and J by 9 bases, with 22 bases between them. CDR3 sequence (DNA): TGCAGTGCTACAAGGGACGGAGCTTCAAGCTCGCAGTACTTC. As protein: CSATRDGASSSQYF.

This clonotype came up many times. The chain couples TRBV27 to TRBJ2-7; no firm D call. Germline assignment: CDR1 MNHEY and CDR2 SMNVEV (reference sequence). The CDR3 runs 14 residues. V shed 7 bases and J shed 4 bases, with 17 bases lying between them. The chain's CDR3 is CASKKDGASYEQYF. The CDR3 nucleotides read TGTGCCAGCAAAAAGGACGGAGCAAGTTACGAGCAGTACTTC.